These 26 T cell receptor beta chains originate from one sample sequenced in a study of cytomegalovirus exposure and HLA in healthy donors. In the PCR, 60 Vbeta and 13 Jbeta primers were used. Sequencing was performed with immunoSEQ multiplex PCR; in TCRdb, only in-frame clones are kept and a portion is missing. The top ten hold less than 2.5% of the sample, which has 110,000 or so clones, about 76% seen once. Sequencing was performed on PBMCs. The receptors originated from a woman aged 40-49 years in good health and CMV-seronegative.

The chain carries TRBV6-6 and TRBJ1-1, with unresolved D. Germline-derived CDR1 and CDR2 are MNHNY and SVGAGI (reference sequence). V was shortened by 4 bases and J by 7 bases, with 13 bases between the two germline ends. This CDR3 region has 13 residues. CDR3 nucleotides: TGTGCCAGCAGTTCCAATGTTAGAGTTGAAGCTTTCTTT. Its translation: CASSSNVRVEAFF.

This rearrangement joins TRBV7-9 to TRBJ2-5; weak D call: TRBD2 (6 bases). The CDR3 has 14 residues. Trimming shortened V by 4 bases and J by 5 bases, and 14 bases separated the two germline ends. CDR1 and CDR2 from the germline V gene are SEHNR and FQNEAQ (reference sequence). CDR3 coding DNA: TGTGCCAGCAGCTCGGGACTTCGGGGGGAGACCCAGTACTTC. The encoded protein is CASSSGLRGETQYF.

CDR3 sequence (DNA): TGTGCCAGCAGTTTATCGTTCGGAGCCTATGGCTACACCTTC. Its protein is CASSLSFGAYGYTF. The chain recombines TRBV27 with TRBJ1-2; D call uncertain. The germline gives CDR1 MNHEY, CDR2 SMNVEV (reference sequence). Trimming removed 0 bases at V and 4 bases at J, with 9 bases between. The length of the CDR3 is 14 residues.

The rearrangement uses TRBV21-1 and TRBJ2-3; the table's TRBD2 call for D was not verified on the DNA. TRBV21-1 is a known pseudogene. The CDR3 is 17 residues long. CDR3 bases: TGTGCCAGCAGCAAAGCAGCGGGAGGGCCTCGGGCAGATACGCAGTATTTT. This codes for CASSKAAGGPRADTQYF.

The V and J genes are TRBV7-2 and TRBJ1-1; 8 bases align to TRBD1. The CDR3 totals 14 residues. Trimming removed 5 bases from V and 10 bases from J; junction bases left unmatched: 12. The germline V gene encodes CDR1 SGHTA and CDR2 FQGNSA. The CDR3 bases are TGTGCCAGCAGCCCTCGGACAGGGAGTTGGGGAGCTTTCTTT. It is translated as CASSPRTGSWGAFF.

This sequence joins TRBV15 and TRBJ2-3; TRBD2 is a possible D gene (6 bases). CDR3 size: 18 residues. Germline V CDR1 and CDR2: LNHNV, YYDKDF (reference sequence). Trimming shortened V by 2 bases and J by 0 bases, and 18 bases separated the two germline ends. The CDR3 spells CATSRRPGLRTSTDTQYF. The CDR3 DNA sequence: TGTGCCACCAGCAGACGCCCGGGACTTAGAACTAGCACAGATACGCAGTATTTT.

The chain couples TRBV7-9 to TRBJ2-1; 9 positions agree with TRBD2. V gave up 10 bases and J gave up 10 bases; unmatched junction bases: 8. The CDR3 totals 12 residues. Per germline, CDR1 SEHNR and CDR2 FQNEAQ (reference sequence). The CDR3 sequence: CATIGGRGEQFF. CDR3 sequence (DNA): TGTGCCACCATCGGCGGGAGGGGCGAGCAGTTCTTC.

The genes are TRBV15 and TRBJ2-3, with 9 bases identical to TRBD1. Germline V gene lookup returns CDR1 LNHNV and CDR2 YYDKDF (reference sequence). After removal of 5 bases from V and 5 bases from J, the junction contained 11 bases not matched to a gene. There are 16 residues in the CDR3. For the CDR3, the DNA is TGTGCCACCAGCGGATACCGGGACAGGGAAGGAGATACGCAGTATTTT. Protein product: CATSGYRDREGDTQYF.

The genes are TRBV2 and TRBJ1-1, with D uncertain. The CDR3 length is 12 residues. Trimming stripped 5 bases from V and 10 bases from J, with 14 bases between. The V gene's germline CDR1 is SNHLY and CDR2 FYNNEI. The CDR3 sequence is CASSQGGRGAFF. The CDR3 DNA sequence: TGTGCCAGCAGTCAAGGTGGCCGTGGAGCTTTCTTT.

The V gene is TRBV7-9, the J gene TRBJ2-5, with a weak D call TRBD1 (5 bases). Trimming stripped 4 bases from V and 3 bases from J, with 18 bases between. The V gene's germline CDR1 is SEHNR and CDR2 FQNEAQ (reference sequence). The CDR3 spans 16 residues. CDR3 loop: CASSSPERQNEETQYF. CDR3 sequence (DNA): TGTGCCAGCAGCTCCCCCGAAAGACAGAACGAAGAGACCCAGTACTTC.

The gene calls are TRBV5-4 and TRBJ1-2, with D possibly matching TRBD1 (6 bases). Between the trimmed V and J ends, which lost 3 bases and 4 bases, there was a span of 13 bases. This CDR3 spans 14 amino acids. Germline CDR1 and CDR2: SGHNT and YYREEE (reference sequence). The CDR3 here is CASSSGTLRYGYTF. In DNA form, the CDR3 reads TGTGCCAGCAGCTCCGGGACACTACGCTATGGCTACACCTTC.

The chain has TRBV29-1 and TRBJ2-7; the D gene is possibly TRBD1 (6 bases). Germline CDR1 SQVTM, CDR2 ANQGSEA. This CDR3 has 15 residues. V gave up 4 bases and J gave up 3 bases, with 19 bases separating them. The CDR3 DNA is TGCAGCGTTGTACGTTCGCAGGGGTACTACTACGAGCAGTACTTC. Residues: CSVVRSQGYYYEQYF.

The rearrangement uses TRBV4-2 and TRBJ2-7; 13 bases map to TRBD2. Germline CDR1 is LGHNA and CDR2 is YNFKEQ. The CDR3 is made up of 15 amino acids. V lost 5 bases, J lost 6 bases, and 7 bases stayed unmatched. CDR3 in amino acids: CASSSRTSGSSEQYF. The CDR3 DNA follows: TGTGCCAGCAGCTCCCGGACTAGCGGGAGTTCCGAGCAGTACTTC.

The V call is TRBV5-4, the J call TRBJ2-1; 8 nucleotides match TRBD2. V gave up 2 bases and J gave up 6 bases; unmatched junction bases: 7. Germline V gene lookup returns CDR1 SGHNT and CDR2 YYREEE (reference sequence). The CDR3 has 15 amino acids. This chain's CDR3 is CASSLGLAGVNEQFF. The CDR3 DNA follows: TGTGCCAGCAGCTTAGGACTAGCTGGAGTCAATGAGCAGTTCTTC.

The rearrangement uses TRBV10-3 and TRBJ1-5; D unresolved. Trimming shortened V by 7 bases and J by 5 bases, and 12 bases separated the two germline ends. Germline CDR1 and CDR2: ENHRY and SYGVKD. The CDR3 has 13 residues. DNA of the CDR3: TGTGCCATCACGGCAGGCCAAGATCAGCCCCAGCATTTT. Translating gives CAITAGQDQPQHF.

This sequence joins TRBV6-5 and TRBJ2-5; a possible D gene is TRBD1 (5 bases). The DNA matches TRBJ2-7 better at its end, which makes the J call doubtful. This CDR3 has 15 amino acids. The germline gives CDR1 MNHEY, CDR2 SVGAGI. CDR3 region: CASSALRDRRHEQYF. CDR3 DNA sequence: TGTGCCAGCAGCGCCCTTCGAGACAGAAGGCACGAGCAGTACTTC.

This chain links TRBV4-1 with TRBJ1-1; a weak D match, TRBD1 (5 bases). There are 16 residues in the CDR3. With 0 bases removed from V and 1 base from J, the gap between germline ends came to 12 bases. Germline V gene sequence: CDR1 MGHRA, CDR2 YSYEKL. The CDR3 sequence is CASSQEGGQGNTEAFF. Here the CDR3 DNA reads TGCGCCAGCAGCCAAGAGGGAGGGCAGGGGAACACTGAAGCTTTCTTT.

This clone was recorded once. The V call is TRBV4-1, the J call TRBJ2-3; 7 bases agree with TRBD2. V lost 0 bases, J lost 4 bases, and 4 bases stayed unmatched. The CDR3 covers 15 residues. Germline V gene data show CDR1 as MGHRA and CDR2 as YSYEKL. This chain's CDR3 is CASSQERTRADTQYF. CDR3 nucleotides: TGCGCCAGCAGCCAAGAACGGACTAGGGCAGATACGCAGTATTTT.

This chain links TRBV6-1 with TRBJ2-5, with a tentative D call TRBD2 (5 bases). Germline V lookup: CDR1 MNHNS, CDR2 SASEGT. This CDR3 comprises 13 residues. Trimming left V 4 bases short and J 11 bases short, with 17 bases between. The CDR3: CASSAGSRWEQYF. CDR3 DNA sequence: TGTGCCAGCAGTGCTGGCAGTCGCTGGGAGCAGTACTTC.

This clone occurred a few times. This chain joins TRBV4-2 and TRBJ2-1; a possible D gene is TRBD2 (5 bases). Germline values: CDR1 LGHNA, CDR2 YNFKEQ. CDR3 length equals 17 residues. V was clipped by 1 base and J by 2 bases, with 15 bases between them. CDR3 region: CASSQVTTRNTYNEQFF. The CDR3 DNA reads as TGTGCCAGCAGCCAAGTTACTACTAGGAACACCTACAATGAGCAGTTCTTC.

The chain has TRBV6-6 and TRBJ2-1; 10 bases line up with TRBD2. Germline V gives CDR1 MNHNY, CDR2 SVGAGI (reference sequence). The CDR3 length is 14 residues. The junction had 8 bases not matched to a gene; V was cut back by 0 bases and J by 15 bases. The CDR3 loop is CASSYSGLAGEPFF. In DNA form, the CDR3 reads TGTGCCAGCAGTTACTCCGGCCTAGCGGGAGAACCGTTCTTC.

This clone occurred once. This chain links TRBV30 with TRBJ2-7, with a tentative D call TRBD2 (6 bases). Germline CDR1 reads GTSNPN; CDR2 reads SVGIG (reference sequence). Deletions cut 0 bases from V and 4 bases from J, with 7 bases between. The CDR3 has 12 amino acids. Written as DNA, the CDR3 is TGTGCCTGGAGTGTCGGGAGATACGAGCAGTACTTC. Protein: CAWSVGRYEQYF.

This clone was counted a few times. The chain has TRBV6-5 and TRBJ2-7; 8 bases fit TRBD1. The length of the CDR3 is 15 residues. V was pared by 6 bases and J by 1 base, with 8 bases of the junction left unmatched. Germline values: CDR1 MNHEY, CDR2 SVGAGI. The CDR3 region is CASSPGQGTSYEQYF. In nucleotides, the CDR3 is TGTGCCAGCAGCCCAGGACAGGGTACTTCCTACGAGCAGTACTTC.

The chain employs TRBV30 and TRBJ1-6, with 7 bases identical to TRBD1. The CDR3 spans 13 residues. Germline CDR1 reads GTSNPN; CDR2 reads SVGIG (reference sequence). Trimming removed 3 bases from V and 6 bases from J; junction bases left unmatched: 2. The CDR3 loop reads CAWSQGVNSPLHF. The CDR3, as DNA: TGTGCCTGGAGCCAGGGGGTTAATTCACCCCTCCACTTT.

This clone was seen more than once but under ten times. This rearrangement joins TRBV4-1 to TRBJ2-7, with a weak D call TRBD1 (5 bases). The ends were cut back, 0 bases at V and 4 bases at J, with 16 bases in the middle. The CDR3 has 16 amino acids. CDR1 is MGHRA, CDR2 YSYEKL, per germline. The CDR3 loop is CASSQDWAGSWYEQYF. CDR3 DNA sequence: TGCGCCAGCAGCCAAGATTGGGCAGGGTCCTGGTACGAGCAGTACTTC.

This sequence joins TRBV7-9 and TRBJ2-3, with 13 bases matching TRBD2. The CDR3 covers 17 residues. The germline V gene encodes CDR1 SEHNR and CDR2 FQNEAQ (reference sequence). Trimming cost V 6 bases and J 6 bases; bases outside gene matches: 12. The CDR3, as DNA: TGTGCCAGCAGTCCAACTTCGACTAGCGGGGGGCCGGATACGCAGTATTTT. The encoded protein is CASSPTSTSGGPDTQYF.